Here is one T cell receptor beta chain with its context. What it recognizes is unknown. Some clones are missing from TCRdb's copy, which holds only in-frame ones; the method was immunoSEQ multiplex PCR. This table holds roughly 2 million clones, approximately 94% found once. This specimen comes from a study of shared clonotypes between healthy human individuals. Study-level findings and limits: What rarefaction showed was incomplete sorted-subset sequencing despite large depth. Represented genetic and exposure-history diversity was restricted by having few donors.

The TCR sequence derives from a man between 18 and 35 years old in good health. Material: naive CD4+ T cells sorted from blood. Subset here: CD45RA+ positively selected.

CDR3: CASSQVGPGLDEQYF. The CDR3 bases are TGTGCCAGCAGCCAAGTGGGACCGGGACTTGACGAGCAGTACTTC. The V gene is TRBV4-2, the J gene TRBJ2-7, with a weak D call TRBD2 (6 bases). The CDR3 has 15 amino acids. CDR1 is LGHNA and CDR2 is YNFKEQ in the germline V gene. V shed 1 base and J shed 5 bases, with 15 bases lying between them.